This entry describes one T cell receptor beta chain. The data were taken from a study of control samples from healthy donors and cancer patients. The ends were cut back, 4 bases at V and 5 bases at J, with 15 bases in the middle. Germline CDR1 SGHKS, CDR2 YYEKEE (reference sequence). The CDR3 sequence is 15 residues long. The assay was immunoSEQ multiplex PCR, and TCRdb's table has in-frame clones only and misses some. The sample yields around 130,000 clones, under 95% seen once. What was sequenced was PBMCs. The clonotype originates from a man in his fifties with head and neck cancer. This rearrangement joins TRBV5-5 to TRBJ1-4, with D possibly being TRBD1 (6 bases). This CDR3 reads CASSPGGAANEKLFF. The CDR3 DNA reads as TGTGCCAGCAGCCCCGGGGGGGCCGCCAATGAAAAACTGTTTTTT. Full variable domain (rest looked up from reference TRBV5-5 and TRBJ1-4): DAGVTQSPTHLIKTRGQQVTLRCSPISGHKSVSWYQQVLGQGPQFIFQYYEKEERGRGNFPDRFSARQFPNYSSELNVNALLLGDSALYLCASSPGGAANEKLFFGSGTQLSVL.